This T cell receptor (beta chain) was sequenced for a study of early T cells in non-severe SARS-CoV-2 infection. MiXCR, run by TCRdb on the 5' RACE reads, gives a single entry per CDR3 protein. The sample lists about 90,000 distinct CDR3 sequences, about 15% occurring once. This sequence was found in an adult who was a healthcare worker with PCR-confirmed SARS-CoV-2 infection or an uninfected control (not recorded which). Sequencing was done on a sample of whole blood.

The CDR3 protein is CASGLGQGALAYYGYTF. DNA for the CDR3: TGTGCTAGTGGTTTGGGACAGGGCGCCTTGGCCTACTATGGCTACACCTTC. This rearrangement joins TRBV12-5 to TRBJ1-2; 7 bases fit TRBD1. The CDR3 runs 17 residues. The V gene's germline CDR1 is LGHNT and CDR2 FRNRAP. Trimming removed 1 base from V and 3 bases from J; junction bases left unmatched: 11.